A selection of T cell receptor beta chains follows, all from one sample in a study. TCRdb itself ran the 5' RACE reads through MiXCR, one entry per CDR3 protein. The sample records 20,000 to 25,000 distinct CDR3 sequences, less than 40% being singletons. The sample consisted of tumor-infiltrating naive CD4+ T cells sorted from the breast tumor. These receptors all stem from a female donor with breast cancer. Both conserved end residues are part of each CDR3. Fields, in order: V gene, D gene, J gene, clone size, CDR3 protein, CDR3 DNA. D genes are given only for firm matches. A row's size may be missing; if present it is once, few, many or a size class.

TRBV24-1,-,TRBJ2-1,many,CATSDLNSFNYNEQFF,TGTGCCACCAGTGATCTTAACTCCTTCAATTACAATGAGCAGTTCTTC
TRBV7-9,TRBD1,TRBJ2-7,many,CASSDRYYEQYF,TGTGCCAGCTCGGACAGGTATTACGAGCAGTACTTC
TRBV15,-,TRBJ1-2,many,CATSRGGLPYGYTF,TGTGCCACCAGCAGAGGGGGGCTTCCCTATGGCTACACCTTC
TRBV24-1,-,TRBJ2-1,medium-sized,CATSPLATHEQFF,TGTGCCACCTCGCCCCTAGCGACCCATGAGCAGTTCTTC
TRBV12-3/TRBV12-4,-,TRBJ1-5,many,CASSLTTVSQHF,TGTGCCAGCAGTTTAACCACCGTGTCCCAGCATTTT
TRBV27,-,TRBJ2-1,few,CASSLGIYNEQFF,TGTGCCAGCAGTTTAGGGATCTACAATGAGCAGTTCTTC
TRBV29-1,-,TRBJ2-1,few,CSVDRGGLGQFF,TGCAGCGTTGATAGGGGGGGGTTGGGGCAGTTCTTC
TRBV6-1,TRBD1,TRBJ2-3,once,CASRLGQILADTQYF,TGTGCCAGCAGGCTGGGACAGATCCTCGCAGATACGCAGTATTTT
TRBV5-4,-,TRBJ2-2,many,CASSFKGANTGELFF,TGTGCCAGCAGCTTCAAGGGGGCGAACACCGGGGAGCTGTTTTTT
TRBV20-1,TRBD2,TRBJ2-1,medium-sized,CSARVAGVTYNEQFF,TGCAGTGCTAGAGTTGCGGGAGTAACCTACAATGAGCAGTTCTTC
TRBV20-1,-,TRBJ2-1,many,CSAYKVKRSGEQFF,TGCAGTGCTTATAAGGTCAAGCGATCGGGTGAGCAGTTCTTC
TRBV28,TRBD1,TRBJ2-7,-,CASTGGQGKGSYEQYF,TGTGCCAGCACCGGAGGACAGGGGAAGGGCTCCTACGAGCAGTACTTC
TRBV7-3,TRBD1,TRBJ2-1,many,CASSLDRESEQFF,TGTGCCAGCAGCCTGGACAGGGAAAGTGAGCAGTTCTTC
TRBV7-3,TRBD2,TRBJ2-2,many,CASSLLAGHTGELFF,TGTGCCAGCAGCTTGCTAGCGGGTCACACCGGGGAGCTGTTTTTT
TRBV5-1,-,TRBJ1-2,-,CASSLRDGGYTF,TGCGCCAGCAGCCTCAGGGACGGTGGCTACACCTTC
TRBV6-1,-,TRBJ2-3,-,CASTSQGEEGTDTQYF,TGTGCCAGTACATCTCAGGGGGAGGAAGGCACAGATACGCAGTATTTT
TRBV5-6,-,TRBJ2-1,-,CASSLVSAYNEQFF,TGTGCCAGCAGCTTGGTGTCAGCTTACAATGAGCAGTTCTTC
TRBV30,-,TRBJ1-1,many,CAWALPTGMNTEAFF,TGTGCCTGGGCCCTCCCGACAGGCATGAACACTGAAGCTTTCTTT
TRBV5-1,-,TRBJ2-1,many,CASSLTGSSYNEQFF,TGCGCCAGCAGCTTGACGGGGAGCTCCTACAATGAGCAGTTCTTC
TRBV5-1,TRBD2,TRBJ2-2,few,CASSFLAGDTGELFF,TGCGCCAGCAGCTTTTTAGCGGGAGATACCGGGGAGCTGTTTTTT
TRBV6-1,TRBD2,TRBJ2-1,-,CASVLQRLAVNEQFF,TGTGCCAGCGTCCTGCAACGACTAGCGGTCAATGAGCAGTTCTTC
TRBV30,-,TRBJ1-6,many,CAWSVSRPQGGSPLHF,TGTGCCTGGAGTGTATCACGGCCCCAAGGAGGTTCACCCCTCCACTTT